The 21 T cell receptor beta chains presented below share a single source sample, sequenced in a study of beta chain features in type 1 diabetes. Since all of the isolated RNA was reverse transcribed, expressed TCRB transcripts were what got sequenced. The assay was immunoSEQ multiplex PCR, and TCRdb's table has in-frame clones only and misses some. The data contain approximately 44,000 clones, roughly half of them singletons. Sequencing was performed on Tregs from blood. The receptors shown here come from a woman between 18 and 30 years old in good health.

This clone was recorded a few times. CDR3 amino acids: CASSPGTGAQSDTEAFF. The CDR3 DNA follows: TGTGCCAGCTCACCCGGGACAGGGGCTCAAAGCGACACTGAAGCTTTCTTT. V usage is TRBV18 and J usage is TRBJ1-1; 10 nucleotides line up with TRBD1. CDR1 and CDR2 (germline): KGHSH, LQKENI. The CDR3 is 17 amino acids. The V segment lost 3 bases and the J segment 3 bases; nucleotides outside the gene matches: 10. The variable domain in full, completed from reference TRBV18 and TRBJ1-1, reads NAGVMQNPRHLVRRRGQEARLRCSPMKGHSHVYWYRQLPEEGLKFMVYLQKENIIDESGMPKERFSAEFPKEGPSILRIQQVVRGDSAAYFCASSPGTGAQSDTEAFFGQGTRLTVV.

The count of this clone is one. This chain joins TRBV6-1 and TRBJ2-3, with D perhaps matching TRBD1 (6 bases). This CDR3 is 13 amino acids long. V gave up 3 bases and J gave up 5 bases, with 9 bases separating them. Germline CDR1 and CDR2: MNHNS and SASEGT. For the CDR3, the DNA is TGTGCCAGCAGTGAGAACAGGGTAGATACGCAGTATTTT. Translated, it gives CASSENRVDTQYF.

CDR3 region: CASSLDSQSGNTIYF. As DNA, the CDR3 is TGTGCCAGCTCCCTTGACAGCCAGTCTGGAAACACCATATATTTT. The chain combines TRBV18 with TRBJ1-3; D is possibly TRBD1 (5 bases). Germline V CDR1 and CDR2: KGHSH, LQKENI. V shed 6 bases and J shed 1 base, with 13 bases lying between them. The CDR3 has 15 amino acids.

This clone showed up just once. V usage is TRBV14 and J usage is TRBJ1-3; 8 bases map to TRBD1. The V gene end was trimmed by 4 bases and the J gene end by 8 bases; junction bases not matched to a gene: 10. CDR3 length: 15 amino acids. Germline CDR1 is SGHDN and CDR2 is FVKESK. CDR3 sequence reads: CASSPEWTGRDTIYF. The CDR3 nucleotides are TGTGCCAGCAGCCCCGAATGGACAGGGAGAGACACCATATATTTT. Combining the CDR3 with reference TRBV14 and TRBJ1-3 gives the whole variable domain EAGVTQFPSHSVIEKGQTVTLRCDPISGHDNLYWYRRVMGKEIKFLLHFVKESKQDESGMPNNRFLAERTGGTYSTLKVQPAELEDSGVYFCASSPEWTGRDTIYFGEGSWLTVV.

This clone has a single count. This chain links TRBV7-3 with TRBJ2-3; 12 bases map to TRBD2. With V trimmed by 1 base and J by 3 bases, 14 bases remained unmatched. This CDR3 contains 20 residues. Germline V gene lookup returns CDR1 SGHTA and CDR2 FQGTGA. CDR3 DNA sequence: TGTGCCAGCAGCTTAATTGGACCAAGAACCGGGACTAGCGGGACAGATACGCAGTATTTT. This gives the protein CASSLIGPRTGTSGTDTQYF.

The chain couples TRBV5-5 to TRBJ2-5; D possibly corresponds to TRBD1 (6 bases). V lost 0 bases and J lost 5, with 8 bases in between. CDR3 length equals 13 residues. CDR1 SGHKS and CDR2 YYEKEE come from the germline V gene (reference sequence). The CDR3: CASSLGGHETQYF. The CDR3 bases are TGTGCCAGCAGCTTGGGGGGGCATGAGACCCAGTACTTC.

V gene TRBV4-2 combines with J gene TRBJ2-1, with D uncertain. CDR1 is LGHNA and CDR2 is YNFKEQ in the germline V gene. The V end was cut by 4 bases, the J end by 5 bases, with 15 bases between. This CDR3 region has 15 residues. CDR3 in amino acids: CASSPVELYNNEQFF. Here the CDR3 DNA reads TGTGCCAGCAGCCCAGTAGAACTATACAACAATGAGCAGTTCTTC.

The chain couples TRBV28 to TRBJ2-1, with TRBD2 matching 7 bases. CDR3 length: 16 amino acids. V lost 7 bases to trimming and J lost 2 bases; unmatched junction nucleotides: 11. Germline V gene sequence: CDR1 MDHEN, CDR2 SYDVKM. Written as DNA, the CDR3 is TGTGCCAGCACACATTACCCGGGGGGACCCTACAATGAGCAGTTCTTC. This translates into CASTHYPGGPYNEQFF.

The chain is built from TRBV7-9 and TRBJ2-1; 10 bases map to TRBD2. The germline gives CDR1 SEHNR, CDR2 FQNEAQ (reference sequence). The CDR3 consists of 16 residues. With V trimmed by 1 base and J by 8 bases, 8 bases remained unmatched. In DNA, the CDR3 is TGTGCCAGCAGCTTAGTTGCCCTAGCGGGAGTGGATGAGCAGTTCTTC. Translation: CASSLVALAGVDEQFF.

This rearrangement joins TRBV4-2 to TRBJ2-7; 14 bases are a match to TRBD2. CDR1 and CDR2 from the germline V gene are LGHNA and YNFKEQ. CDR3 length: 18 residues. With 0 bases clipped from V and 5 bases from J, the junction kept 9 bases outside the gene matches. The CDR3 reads CASSQDVPQTSGRDEQYF. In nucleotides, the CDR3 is TGTGCCAGCAGCCAAGATGTCCCCCAGACTAGCGGGAGGGACGAGCAGTACTTC.

The CDR3 DNA sequence: TGTGCCAGCAGATCCCTGGGGACAGGACTCTACGAGCAGTACTTC. Residues: CASRSLGTGLYEQYF. The chain combines TRBV6-6 with TRBJ2-7; the match to TRBD1 covers 8 bases. Trimming removed 6 bases from V and 3 bases from J; junction bases left unmatched: 10. This CDR3 has 15 residues. The germline V gene encodes CDR1 MNHNY and CDR2 SVGAGI (reference sequence).

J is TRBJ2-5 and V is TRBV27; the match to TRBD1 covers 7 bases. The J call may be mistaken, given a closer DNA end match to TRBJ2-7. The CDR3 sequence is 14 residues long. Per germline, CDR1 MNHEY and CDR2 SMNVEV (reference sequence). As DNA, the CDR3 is TGTGCCAGCAGACCGGGACAGATCCCCCACGAGCAGTACTTC. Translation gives CASRPGQIPHEQYF.

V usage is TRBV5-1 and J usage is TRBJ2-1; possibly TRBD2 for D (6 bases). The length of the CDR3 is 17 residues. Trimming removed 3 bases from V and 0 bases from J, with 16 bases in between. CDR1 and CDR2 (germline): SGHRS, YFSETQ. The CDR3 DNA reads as TGCGCCAGCAGCTCGGAAGCGGGTTTAAGCTCCTACAATGAGCAGTTCTTC. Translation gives CASSSEAGLSSYNEQFF.

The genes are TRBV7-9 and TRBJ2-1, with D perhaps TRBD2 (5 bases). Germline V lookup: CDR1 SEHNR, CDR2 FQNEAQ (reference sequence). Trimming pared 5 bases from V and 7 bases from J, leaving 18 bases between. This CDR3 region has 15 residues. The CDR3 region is CASSTLGELGNEQFF. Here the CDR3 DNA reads TGTGCCAGCAGCACTCTCGGGGAGCTGGGGAATGAGCAGTTCTTC.

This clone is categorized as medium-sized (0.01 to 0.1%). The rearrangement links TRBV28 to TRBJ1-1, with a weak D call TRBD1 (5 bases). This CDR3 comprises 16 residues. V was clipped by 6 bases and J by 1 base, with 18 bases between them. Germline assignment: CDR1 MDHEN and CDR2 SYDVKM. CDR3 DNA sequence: TGTGCCAGCAGGGAAGCGGGACGGCGAAAGAACACTGAAGCTTTCTTT. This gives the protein CASREAGRRKNTEAFF. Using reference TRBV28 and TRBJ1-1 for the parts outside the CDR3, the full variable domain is DVKVTQSSRYLVKRTGEKVFLECVQDMDHENMFWYRQDPGLGLRLIYFSYDVKMKEKGDIPEGYSVSREKKERFSLILESASTNQTSMYLCASREAGRRKNTEAFFGQGTRLTVV.

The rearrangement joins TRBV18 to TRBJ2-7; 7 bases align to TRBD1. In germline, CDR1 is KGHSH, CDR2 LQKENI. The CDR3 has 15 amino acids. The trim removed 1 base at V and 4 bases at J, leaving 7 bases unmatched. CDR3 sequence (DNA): TGTGCCAGCTCACCACGGCAGGGGGTACTTTACGAGCAGTACTTC. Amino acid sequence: CASSPRQGVLYEQYF.

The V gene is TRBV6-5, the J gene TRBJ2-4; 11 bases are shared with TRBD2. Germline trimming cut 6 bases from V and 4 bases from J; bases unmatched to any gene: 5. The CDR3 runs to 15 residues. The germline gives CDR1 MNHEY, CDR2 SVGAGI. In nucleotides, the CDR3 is TGTGCCAGCAGACTTGGGACTAGCGGTAAAAACATTCAGTACTTC. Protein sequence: CASRLGTSGKNIQYF.

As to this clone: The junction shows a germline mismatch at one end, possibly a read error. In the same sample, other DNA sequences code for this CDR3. CDR3 in amino acids: CASSEMGTNPYEQYF. The DNA for the CDR3 is TGTGCCAGCAGTGAAATGGGGACTAACCCCTACGAACAGTACTTC. The V call is TRBV2, the J call TRBJ2-7; 7 nucleotides agree with TRBD2. Per the germline V gene, CDR1 is SNHLY and CDR2 is FYNNEI. This CDR3 has 15 residues.

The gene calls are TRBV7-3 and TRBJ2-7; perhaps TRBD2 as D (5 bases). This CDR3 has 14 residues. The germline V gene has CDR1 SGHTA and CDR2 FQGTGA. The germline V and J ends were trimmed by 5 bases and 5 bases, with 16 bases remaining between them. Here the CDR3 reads CASSPDTLVNEQYF. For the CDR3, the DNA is TGTGCCAGCAGCCCCGATACACTAGTGAACGAGCAGTACTTC.

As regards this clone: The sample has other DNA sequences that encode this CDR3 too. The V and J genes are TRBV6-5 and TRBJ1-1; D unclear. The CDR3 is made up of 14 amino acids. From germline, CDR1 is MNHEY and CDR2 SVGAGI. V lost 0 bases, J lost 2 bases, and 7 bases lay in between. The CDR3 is CASSYSGGNTEAFF. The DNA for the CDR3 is TGTGCCAGCAGTTACTCAGGCGGTAACACTGAAGCTTTCTTT.

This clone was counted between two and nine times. This chain's CDR3 is CASSNTGEYGYTF. The DNA of the CDR3 is TGTGCCAGTAGTAATACAGGGGAATATGGCTACACCTTC. The chain recombines TRBV19 with TRBJ1-2; TRBD1 agrees at 7 bases. V shed 4 bases and J 5 bases; nucleotides not matched to a gene: 4. The CDR3 length is 13 residues. Germline V CDR1 and CDR2: LNHDA, SQIVND (reference sequence).